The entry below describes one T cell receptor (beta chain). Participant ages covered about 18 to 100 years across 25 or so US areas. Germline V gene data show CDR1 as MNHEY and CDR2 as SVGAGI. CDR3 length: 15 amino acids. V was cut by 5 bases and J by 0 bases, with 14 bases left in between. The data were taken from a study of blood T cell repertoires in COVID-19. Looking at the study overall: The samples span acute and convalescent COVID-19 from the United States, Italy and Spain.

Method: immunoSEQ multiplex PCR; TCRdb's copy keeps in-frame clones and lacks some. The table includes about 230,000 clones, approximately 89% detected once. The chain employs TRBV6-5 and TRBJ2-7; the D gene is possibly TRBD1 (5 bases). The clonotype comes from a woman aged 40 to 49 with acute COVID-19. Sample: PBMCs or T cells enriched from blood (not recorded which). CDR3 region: CASSPRVFSSYEQYF. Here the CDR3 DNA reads TGTGCCAGCAGTCCCAGGGTTTTTAGCTCCTACGAGCAGTACTTC.